What follows are 15 T cell receptor beta chains derived from one specimen sequenced in a study of T cell responses to AZD1222 COVID-19 vaccine listed by TCRdb under 2021. The library came from the immunoSEQ multiplex PCR assay. The immuneACCESS repertoire file appears here via TCRdb, limited to in-frame rearrangements. These files lack a portion of the clones; in checked studies, under half of the deficit traces to unresolved V genes, and the cause of the others is not known. This sample has some 100,000 clones in its table, and about 86% of those were observed once. The ten biggest clones cover approximately 1.3% of the sample. Interpreted using the paper, the time point label stands for: baseline before first vaccination. Source: peripheral blood, taken on day 0 of AZD1222 vaccination. These receptors were obtained from an adult in good health.

This clone has only one observation. V is TRBV4-2 and J is TRBJ1-5, with 8 bases fitting TRBD1. V was pared by 1 base and J by 7 bases, with 6 bases of the junction left unmatched. This CDR3 spans 15 amino acids. Per germline, CDR1 LGHNA and CDR2 YNFKEQ. CDR3 nucleotides: TGTGCCAGCAGCCAAGGGGGACAGGAGGGCCAGCCCCAGCATTTT. It specifies CASSQGGQEGQPQHF.

This chain connects TRBV7-2 to TRBJ1-5; D is perhaps TRBD1 (5 bases). The CDR3 sequence is 15 residues long. V gave up 2 bases and J gave up 1 base, with 9 bases separating them. Germline lookup yields CDR1 SGHTA and CDR2 FQGNSA. CDR3 nucleotides: TGTGCCAGCAGCTTACAGGGTGGGAGCAATCAGCCCCAGCATTTT. Protein sequence: CASSLQGGSNQPQHF. Supplemented by reference TRBV7-2 and TRBJ1-5, the full variable domain reads GAGVSQSPSNKVTEKGKDVELRCDPISGHTALYWYRQSLGQGLEFLIYFQGNSAPDKSGLPSDRFSAERTGGSVSTLTIQRTQQEDSAVYLCASSLQGGSNQPQHFGDGTRLSIL.

V usage is TRBV6-5 and J usage is TRBJ1-2; 8 positions match TRBD1. Per germline, CDR1 MNHEY and CDR2 SVGAGI. The CDR3 runs 14 residues. Trimming cost V 4 bases and J 2 bases; bases outside gene matches: 3. The CDR3 region has the DNA TGTGCCAGCAGTTCACGGGACAGGAACTATGGCTACACCTTC. Protein product: CASSSRDRNYGYTF.

This chain joins TRBV19 and TRBJ2-3, with D uncertain. The germline V gene has CDR1 LNHDA and CDR2 SQIVND (reference sequence). The CDR3 is made up of 12 amino acids. V lost 5 bases, J lost 2 bases, and 5 bases lay in between. The CDR3 DNA follows: TGTGCCAGTAGTTCCCACACAGATACGCAGTATTTT. It yields the protein CASSSHTDTQYF. Based on the CDR3 plus reference TRBV19 and TRBJ2-3, the full variable domain is DGGITQSPKYLFRKEGQNVTLSCEQNLNHDAMYWYRQDPGQGLRLIYYSQIVNDFQKGDIAEGYSVSREKKESFPLTVTSAQKNPTAFYLCASSSHTDTQYFGPGTRLTVL.

The J gene is TRBJ1-1, the V gene TRBV11-2, with 7 bases aligning to TRBD1. V gave up 1 base and J gave up 3 bases; unmatched junction bases: 11. Per the germline V gene, CDR1 is SGHAT and CDR2 is FQNNGV. The CDR3 runs 17 residues. The CDR3 sequence is CASSLGGRGRRDTEAFF. CDR3 coding DNA: TGTGCCAGCAGCTTAGGCGGCAGGGGGAGGCGGGACACTGAAGCTTTCTTT.

By share, this clone ranks as medium-sized (0.01 to 0.1%). The rearrangement uses TRBV7-9 and TRBJ1-1; the D is unclear. The CDR3 runs to 14 residues. V was trimmed by 5 bases and J by 4 bases, leaving 14 bases between them. Germline CDR1 SEHNR, CDR2 FQNEAQ (reference sequence). CDR3 region: CASSKQDATTEAFF. The CDR3 region has the DNA TGTGCCAGCAGCAAACAAGACGCAACCACTGAAGCTTTCTTT.

The chain uses TRBV6-5 and TRBJ2-7, with 7 bases aligning to TRBD1. Per the germline V gene, CDR1 is MNHEY and CDR2 is SVGAGI. V shed 8 bases and J 4 bases; nucleotides not matched to a gene: 5. The length of the CDR3 is 12 residues. The CDR3 here is CASASRGYEQYF. Here the CDR3 DNA reads TGTGCCAGCGCATCCAGGGGGTACGAGCAGTACTTC.

J is TRBJ2-7 and V is TRBV27; 12 positions match TRBD2. This CDR3 spans 15 amino acids. J was trimmed by 9 bases and V by 6 bases; bases with no gene match: 12. The germline gives CDR1 MNHEY, CDR2 SMNVEV (reference sequence). In nucleotides, the CDR3 is TGTGCCAGCAGGAGTCGGACTAGCGGGGTTGGGGCGCAGTACTTC. Translated, it gives CASRSRTSGVGAQYF.

The chain uses TRBV27 and TRBJ2-1, with 9 bases lining up with TRBD2. The CDR3 consists of 15 residues. CDR1 MNHEY and CDR2 SMNVEV come from the germline V gene (reference sequence). Trimming at V came to 8 bases and at J to 4 bases, leaving 9 bases not matched to a gene. This chain's CDR3 is CASGRGSGRYNEQFF. The CDR3 DNA follows: TGTGCCAGCGGCCGGGGTAGCGGGAGATACAATGAGCAGTTCTTC.

V gene TRBV11-2 combines with J gene TRBJ1-1, with 7 positions matching TRBD1. Trimming took 2 bases from V and 2 from J; bases not matched to a gene: 2. Germline lookup yields CDR1 SGHAT and CDR2 FQNNGV. This CDR3 contains 14 residues. CDR3 nucleotides: TGTGCCAGCAGCTTAAGACAGGGAAACACTGAAGCTTTCTTT. Its protein product is CASSLRQGNTEAFF.

V and J are TRBV6-5 and TRBJ1-2, with 9 nucleotides matching TRBD1. V shed 6 bases, J shed 5 bases, and the junction held 10 bases outside the gene matches. The germline V gene has CDR1 MNHEY and CDR2 SVGAGI. There are 15 residues in the CDR3. Here the CDR3 reads CASSYSTGGSYGYTF. In nucleotides, the CDR3 is TGTGCCAGCAGCTATTCTACAGGGGGCAGTTATGGCTACACCTTC.

J is TRBJ2-2 and V is TRBV11-2, with D perhaps matching TRBD2 (6 bases). Germline V gene lookup returns CDR1 SGHAT and CDR2 FQNNGV. The CDR3 length is 16 residues. V lost 5 bases, J lost 4 bases, and 17 bases lay in between. The CDR3 is CASSRRGGQGTGELFF. CDR3 nucleotide sequence: TGTGCCAGCAGCCGTCGAGGAGGGCAGGGCACCGGGGAGCTGTTTTTT.

The rearrangement links TRBV4-1 to TRBJ2-5; no firm D call. This CDR3 spans 13 amino acids. V was pared by 0 bases and J by 5 bases, with 7 bases between. The germline CDR1 and CDR2 sequences are MGHRA and YSYEKL. In DNA form, the CDR3 reads TGCGCCAGCAGCCAAGACCCCAGGGAGACCCAGTACTTC. Its translation is CASSQDPRETQYF.

This CDR3 is CASTLMASNEKLFF. Here the CDR3 DNA reads TGTGCCAGCACCCTCATGGCGTCTAATGAAAAACTGTTTTTT. The chain uses TRBV7-2 and TRBJ1-4; D is unresolved. Looked up from germline, CDR1 is SGHTA and CDR2 is FQGNSA. The CDR3 has 14 residues. The V end was cut by 7 bases, the J end by 3 bases, with 12 bases between.

CDR3 in DNA: TGTGCCAGCAGCCCGAGAGGGAATTCACCCCTCCACTTT. Its translation is CASSPRGNSPLHF. The chain is built from TRBV3-1 (or the pseudogene TRBV3-2) and TRBJ1-6; D remains unclear. The CDR3 loop spans 13 amino acids. Per the germline V gene, CDR1 is LGHDT and CDR2 is YNNKEL (reference sequence). V was trimmed by 4 bases and J by 7 bases, leaving 8 bases between them.